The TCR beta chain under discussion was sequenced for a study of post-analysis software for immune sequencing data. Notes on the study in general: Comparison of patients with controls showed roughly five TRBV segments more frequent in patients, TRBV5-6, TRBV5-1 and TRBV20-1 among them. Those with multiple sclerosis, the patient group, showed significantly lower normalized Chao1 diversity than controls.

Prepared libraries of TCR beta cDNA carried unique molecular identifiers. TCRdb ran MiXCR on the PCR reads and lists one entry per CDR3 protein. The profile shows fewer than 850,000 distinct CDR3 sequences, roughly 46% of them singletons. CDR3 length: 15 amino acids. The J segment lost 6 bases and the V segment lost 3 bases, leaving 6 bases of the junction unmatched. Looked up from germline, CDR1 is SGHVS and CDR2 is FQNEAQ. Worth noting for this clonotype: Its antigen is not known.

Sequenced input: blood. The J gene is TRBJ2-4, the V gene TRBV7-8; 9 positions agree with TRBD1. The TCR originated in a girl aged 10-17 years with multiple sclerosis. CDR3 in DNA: TGTGCCAGCAGCTTGACAGGGGGTCAGGGAAACATTCAGTACTTC. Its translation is CASSLTGGQGNIQYF.